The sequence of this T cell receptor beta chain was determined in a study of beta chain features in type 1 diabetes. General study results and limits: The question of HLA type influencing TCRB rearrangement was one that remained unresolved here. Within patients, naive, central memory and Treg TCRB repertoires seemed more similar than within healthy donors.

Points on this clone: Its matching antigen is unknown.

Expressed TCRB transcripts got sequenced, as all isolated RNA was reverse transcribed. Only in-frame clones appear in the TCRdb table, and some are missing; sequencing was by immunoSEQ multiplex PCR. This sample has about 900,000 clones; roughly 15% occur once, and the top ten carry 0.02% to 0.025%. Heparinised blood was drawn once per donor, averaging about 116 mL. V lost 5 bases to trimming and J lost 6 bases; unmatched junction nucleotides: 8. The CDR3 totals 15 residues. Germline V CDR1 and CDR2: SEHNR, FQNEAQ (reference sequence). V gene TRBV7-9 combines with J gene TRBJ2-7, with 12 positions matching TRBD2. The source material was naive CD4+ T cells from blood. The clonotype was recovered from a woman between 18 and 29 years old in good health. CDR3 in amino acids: CASSNLAGGPREQYF. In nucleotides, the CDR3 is TGTGCCAGCAGCAATCTAGCGGGAGGGCCGCGCGAGCAGTACTTC.